This T cell receptor (beta chain) was sequenced in a study of spatial heterogeneity in lung cancer. On the study more broadly: Alpha-chain sequences were consistently detected in smaller numbers than beta-chain sequences.

Time point described: sample taken at primary tumor resection. No cells were sorted before sequencing. The whole RNA sequenced was extracted from tumor, nontumor lung or frozen PBMC. TCRdb analysed the 5' RACE reads with MiXCR anew, one entry per CDR3 protein. The sample holds some 83,000 distinct CDR3 sequences, approximately 18% seen once. Germline lookup yields CDR1 SGHTA and CDR2 FQGTGA. V lost 5 bases and J lost 0, with 14 bases in between. The CDR3 consists of 17 residues. The TCR comes from a male donor with early-stage non-small cell lung cancer. Material: PBMCs, obtained at surgery. The rearrangement links TRBV7-3 to TRBJ2-6; D call uncertain. For the CDR3, the DNA is TGTGCCAGCAGCGTCCAAGGAGTTGGCTCTGGGGCCAACGTCCTGACTTTC. Amino acids: CASSVQGVGSGANVLTF.